The rows below give T cell receptor beta chains drawn from one sample of a study of PD-1 blockade in classical Hodgkin lymphoma. The data were produced by immunoSEQ multiplex PCR, yet TCRdb's version contains in-frame clones alone and is incomplete. The table records more than 4,500 clones, more than 50% of them present only once. This specimen consisted of peripheral blood mononuclear cells (PBMCs), obtained at baseline. The receptors come from a human donor with classical Hodgkin lymphoma. Each CDR3 is given with its conserved first and last residue. Not all rows give a size; the values are once, few, many and, for expanded clones, a class.

TRBV28	TRBJ1-2	few	CASSLLRDGYTF
TRBV5-8	TRBJ1-3	NA	CASSWGGAGNTIYF
TRBV6-1	TRBJ2-7	NA	CASSEFETGVYEQYF
TRBV5-6	TRBJ1-4	NA	CASSPRTGYNEKLFF
TRBV4-3	TRBJ2-3	few	CASSRSSPTDTQYF
TRBV5-6	TRBJ2-3	NA	CASSLVTGGDTQYF
TRBV29-1	TRBJ1-1	NA	CSVDPRQGLNTEAFF
TRBV27	TRBJ2-1	NA	CASSPGTVSSYNEQFF
TRBV5-8	NA	once	CASSLDPASYEQYF
TRBV6-1	TRBJ1-1	few	CASSQGQGKTEAFF
TRBV7-3	TRBJ2-2	NA	CASSIQGDTGELFF
TRBV5-6	TRBJ1-1	once	CASRTQGANTEAFF
TRBV27	TRBJ1-4	NA	CASSLRSRGEKLFF
TRBV19	TRBJ2-7	NA	CASSHGSAAEQYF
TRBV5-4	TRBJ2-5	NA	CASSFRTPTGRETQYF